The rows below give T cell receptor beta chains drawn from one sample of a study of T cells expressing NK-cell markers. Following a re-call of the 5' RACE reads, TCRdb has one entry per CDR3 protein and lacks DNA. The specimen's table records roughly 390,000 distinct CDR3 sequences. The sample taken for sequencing was blood T cells: a sorted CD56 or NKG2C T cell subset, CD4+ or CD8+ T cells, or bulk PBMC T cells (not recorded which). The receptor set was obtained from a woman aged 45-59 years in good health. The CDR3 runs from the conserved cysteine through the conserved F or W.

V	J	CDR3
TRBV11-2	TRBJ2-7	CASSLGRGSKSYEQYF
TRBV20-1	TRBJ2-1	CSAPANSNEQFF
TRBV11-3	TRBJ2-1	CASSLQFWAGAYNEQFF
TRBV18	TRBJ2-4	CASSHLFQNIQYF
TRBV24-1	TRBJ1-5	CATSEGGVQPQHF
TRBV12-3/TRBV12-4	TRBJ2-7	CASSKGPTYEQYF
TRBV11-2	TRBJ2-7	CASSLDHPYEQYF
TRBV3-1	TRBJ2-1	CASSQLAGLAMGGEQFF
TRBV10-3	TRBJ2-3	CAIRGTSGIGTDTQYF
TRBV20-1	TRBJ2-5	CSARAGTAKTQYF
TRBV29-1	TRBJ1-1	CSVPRGQSTEAFF
TRBV10-2	TRBJ1-2	CASSEKGRNGYTF
TRBV12-3/TRBV12-4	TRBJ1-2	CATQGRNYGYTF